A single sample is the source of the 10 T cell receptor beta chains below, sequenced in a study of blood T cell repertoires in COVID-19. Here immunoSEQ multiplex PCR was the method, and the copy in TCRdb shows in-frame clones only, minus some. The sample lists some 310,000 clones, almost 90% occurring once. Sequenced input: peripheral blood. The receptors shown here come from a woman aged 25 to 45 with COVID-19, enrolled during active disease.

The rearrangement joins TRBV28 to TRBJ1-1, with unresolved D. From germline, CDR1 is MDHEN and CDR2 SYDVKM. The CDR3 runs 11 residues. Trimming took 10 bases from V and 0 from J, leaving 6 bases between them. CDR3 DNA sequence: TGTGCCACCTATTTGAACACTGAAGCTTTCTTT. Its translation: CATYLNTEAFF.

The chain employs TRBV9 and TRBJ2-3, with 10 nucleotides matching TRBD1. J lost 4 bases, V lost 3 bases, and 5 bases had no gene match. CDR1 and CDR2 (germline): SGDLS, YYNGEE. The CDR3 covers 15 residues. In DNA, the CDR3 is TGTGCCAGCAGCGCCAGACAGGGGGCGGCAGATACGCAGTATTTT. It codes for CASSARQGAADTQYF. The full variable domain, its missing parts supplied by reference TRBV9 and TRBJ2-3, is DSGVTQTPKHLITATGQRVTLRCSPRSGDLSVYWYQQSLDQGLQFLIQYYNGEERAKGNILERFSAQQFPDLHSELNLSSLELGDSALYFCASSARQGAADTQYFGPGTRLTVL.

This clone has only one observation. The CDR3 nucleotides read TGCGCCAGCAGCCAAGATTACAGCCTGGGAGATACGCAGTATTTT. Its translation is CASSQDYSLGDTQYF. This rearrangement joins TRBV4-1 to TRBJ2-3; unclear D gene. Germline V gives CDR1 MGHRA, CDR2 YSYEKL. This CDR3 is 15 amino acids long. The V gene lost 0 bases and the J gene lost 5 bases, with 12 bases spanning the gap.

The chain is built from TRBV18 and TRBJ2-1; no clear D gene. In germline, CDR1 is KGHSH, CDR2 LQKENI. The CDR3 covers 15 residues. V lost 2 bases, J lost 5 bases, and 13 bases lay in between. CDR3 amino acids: CASSPGFQQDNEQFF. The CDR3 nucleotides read TGTGCCAGCTCACCAGGCTTCCAGCAGGACAATGAGCAGTTCTTC.

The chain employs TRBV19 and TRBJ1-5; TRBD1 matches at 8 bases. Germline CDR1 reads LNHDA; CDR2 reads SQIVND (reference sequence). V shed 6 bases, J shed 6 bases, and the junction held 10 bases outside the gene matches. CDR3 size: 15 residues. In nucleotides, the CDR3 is TGTGCCAGTAGACCAGGACAGGGAGGAATTCAGCCCCAGCATTTT. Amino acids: CASRPGQGGIQPQHF. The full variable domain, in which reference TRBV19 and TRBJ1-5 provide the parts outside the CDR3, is DGGITQSPKYLFRKEGQNVTLSCEQNLNHDAMYWYRQDPGQGLRLIYYSQIVNDFQKGDIAEGYSVSREKKESFPLTVTSAQKNPTAFYLCASRPGQGGIQPQHFGDGTRLSIL.

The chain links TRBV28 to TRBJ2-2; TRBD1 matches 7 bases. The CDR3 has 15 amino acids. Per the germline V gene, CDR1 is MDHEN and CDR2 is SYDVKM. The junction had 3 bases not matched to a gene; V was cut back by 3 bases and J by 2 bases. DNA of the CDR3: TGTGCCAGCAGTTTTCGGACAGGCAACACCGGGGAGCTGTTTTTT. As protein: CASSFRTGNTGELFF.

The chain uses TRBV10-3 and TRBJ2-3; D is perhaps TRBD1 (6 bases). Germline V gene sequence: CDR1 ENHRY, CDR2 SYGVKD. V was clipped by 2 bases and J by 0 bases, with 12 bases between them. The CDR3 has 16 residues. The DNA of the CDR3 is TGTGCCATCAGTGAGGGACAGTCACCTAGCACAGATACGCAGTATTTT. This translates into CAISEGQSPSTDTQYF.

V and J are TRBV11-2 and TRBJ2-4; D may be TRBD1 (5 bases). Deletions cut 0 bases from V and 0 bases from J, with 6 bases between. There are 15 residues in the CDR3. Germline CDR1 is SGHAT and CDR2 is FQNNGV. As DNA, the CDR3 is TGTGCCAGCAGCTTAGACAGGGTAGCCAAAAACATTCAGTACTTC. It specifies CASSLDRVAKNIQYF. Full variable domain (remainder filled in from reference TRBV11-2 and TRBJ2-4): EAGVAQSPRYKIIEKRQSVAFWCNPISGHATLYWYQQILGQGPKLLIQFQNNGVVDDSQLPKDRFSAERLKGVDSTLKIQPAKLEDSAVYLCASSLDRVAKNIQYFGAGTRLSVL.

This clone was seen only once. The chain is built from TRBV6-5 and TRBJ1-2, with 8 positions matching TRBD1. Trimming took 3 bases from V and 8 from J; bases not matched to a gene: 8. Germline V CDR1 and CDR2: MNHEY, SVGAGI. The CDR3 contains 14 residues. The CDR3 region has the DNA TGTGCCAGCAGTTATCTCGACAGGGGAGGAGGCTACACCTTC. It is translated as CASSYLDRGGGYTF.

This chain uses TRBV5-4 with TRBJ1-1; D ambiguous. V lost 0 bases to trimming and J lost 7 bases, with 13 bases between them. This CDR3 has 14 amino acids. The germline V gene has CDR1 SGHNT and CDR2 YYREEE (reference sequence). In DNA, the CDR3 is TGTGCCAGCAGCTTGGGGGCGTTGGCTTATGAAGCTTTCTTT. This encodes CASSLGALAYEAFF.